This section outlines one T cell receptor (beta chain) sequence together with its context. The entry originates in a study of blood T cell repertoires in COVID-19. Overall study context: Sites in the United States, Italy and Spain provided acute and convalescent COVID-19 samples. PBMCs, B-cell-depleted T cells, or T cells provided the cDNA or gDNA that made up the material.

In the source study's methods: How many nucleated cells were present was estimated from reference gene primer amplification. The repertoire was sequenced with immunoSEQ multiplex PCR; TCRdb's copy has only in-frame clones and lacks some. The D gene and trimming were derived from the DNA, and the V and J assignments and clone size from that table. This table holds under 150,000 clones, 75% to 90% found once. CDR1 is LGHNA and CDR2 is YNFKEQ in the germline V gene. With V trimmed by 0 bases and J by 4 bases, 4 bases remained unmatched. The CDR3 is 17 residues long. The chain is built from TRBV4-2 and TRBJ2-3; TRBD2 matches at 13 bases. Source material: peripheral blood. This clonotype was sampled from a woman aged 55-69 years with active COVID-19. The CDR3 region is CASSQDGTSGNADTQYF. CDR3 DNA sequence: TGTGCCAGCAGCCAAGACGGGACTAGCGGGAACGCAGATACGCAGTATTTT.